The 24 T cell receptor beta chains below were found in one sample sequenced in a study of OX40 agonist ivuxolimab in advanced cancers. TCRdb's copy holds only in-frame clones and misses some; the assay was immunoSEQ multiplex PCR. The sample gives 90,000 to 100,000 clones, around 91% of which show up once; roughly 0.16% is in the top ten. Sample: CD4+ or CD8+ T cells sorted from blood, taken in a trial of the OX40 agonist ivuxolimab. These receptors were collected from an adult with an advanced solid tumor such as melanoma, head and neck, liver or kidney cancer.

V is TRBV30 and J is TRBJ1-4; D not resolved. Germline CDR1 and CDR2: GTSNPN and SVGIG (reference sequence). The V end was cut by 4 bases, the J end by 0 bases, with 9 bases between. This CDR3 region has 14 residues. The chain's CDR3 is CAWNPTATNEKLFF. Here the CDR3 DNA reads TGTGCCTGGAACCCCACCGCAACTAATGAAAAACTGTTTTTT.

The count of this clone is one. Other DNA sequences in the same sample also yield this CDR3. The chain carries TRBV5-1 and TRBJ2-3; D might be TRBD1 (6 bases). The CDR3 spans 14 residues. Germline CDR1 reads SGHRS; CDR2 reads YFSETQ. The V and J ends lost 2 bases and 3 bases respectively, with 10 bases between them. CDR3 DNA sequence: TGCGCCAGCAGCTTACCTACAGGGACAGATACGCAGTATTTT. Its translation: CASSLPTGTDTQYF.

V and J are TRBV5-1 and TRBJ1-1, with a weak D call TRBD1 (6 bases). In germline, CDR1 is SGHRS, CDR2 YFSETQ. The CDR3 is made up of 14 amino acids. The ends were cut back, 0 bases at V and 5 bases at J, with 11 bases in the middle. Here the CDR3 DNA reads TGCGCCAGCAGCTTGGCCTCAGGGGATACTGAAGCTTTCTTT. This translates into CASSLASGDTEAFF. Full variable domain (missing parts from reference TRBV5-1 and TRBJ1-1): KAGVTQTPRYLIKTRGQQVTLSCSPISGHRSVSWYQQTPGQGLQFLFEYFSETQRNKGNFPGRFSGRQFSNSRSEMNVSTLELGDSALYLCASSLASGDTEAFFGQGTRLTVV.

V is TRBV5-1 and J is TRBJ1-1, with D maybe TRBD1 (5 bases). This CDR3 is 16 amino acids long. Germline CDR1 and CDR2: SGHRS and YFSETQ. V gave up 4 bases and J gave up 5 bases, with 21 bases separating them. CDR3 sequence: CASSLDGGRWGTEAFF. The CDR3 nucleotides are TGCGCCAGCAGCCTGGACGGCGGCCGATGGGGGACTGAAGCTTTCTTT.

This rearrangement joins TRBV5-1 to TRBJ2-5; D might be TRBD2 (6 bases). Deletions cut 0 bases from V and 9 bases from J, with 21 bases between. The CDR3 length is 16 residues. Germline V gene sequence: CDR1 SGHRS, CDR2 YFSETQ. The CDR3 region has the DNA TGCGCCAGCAGCTTGGCTCCGCGGGGTACCGGGGAGGCCCAGTACTTC. It codes for CASSLAPRGTGEAQYF.

V is TRBV6-5 and J is TRBJ1-1; possible D gene TRBD1, 5 bases. Trimming shortened V by 6 bases and J by 0 bases, and 11 bases separated the two germline ends. Germline loops: CDR1 MNHEY, CDR2 SVGAGI. The CDR3 runs to 14 residues. This CDR3 reads CASSLGDVNTEAFF. DNA of the CDR3: TGTGCCAGCAGCCTTGGGGACGTGAACACTGAAGCTTTCTTT.

The V gene is TRBV20-1, the J gene TRBJ2-1, with TRBD2 as a possible D gene (5 bases). CDR3 length: 11 amino acids. Trimming stripped 5 bases from V and 8 bases from J, with 10 bases between. Germline V gene sequence: CDR1 DFQATT, CDR2 SNEGSKA (reference sequence). CDR3 nucleotide sequence: TGCAGTGCTTCGAGGCGGGATGAGCAGTTCTTC. Translated: CSASRRDEQFF.

The chain couples TRBV18 to TRBJ2-6, with D unresolved. In germline, CDR1 is KGHSH, CDR2 LQKENI. The CDR3 length is 16 residues. V lost 1 base, J lost 2 bases, and 9 bases lay in between. The chain's CDR3 is CASSPLGDAGANVLTF. The CDR3 DNA follows: TGTGCCAGCTCACCACTCGGAGACGCTGGGGCCAACGTCCTGACTTTC.

V is TRBV7-9 and J is TRBJ2-4; 8 nucleotides align to TRBD2. This CDR3 has 18 residues. Germline CDR1 is SEHNR and CDR2 is FQNEAQ (reference sequence). V trimming: 5 bases; J trimming: 6 bases; junction bases outside the gene matches: 18. CDR3 in amino acids: CASSPLGGGGRHLNIQYF. DNA for the CDR3: TGTGCCAGCAGCCCCCTGGGTGGCGGGGGGCGACACTTAAACATTCAGTACTTC.

The rearrangement uses TRBV18 and TRBJ2-4; 9 bases line up with TRBD1. Germline V lookup: CDR1 KGHSH, CDR2 LQKENI. V gave up 5 bases and J gave up 6 bases; unmatched junction bases: 8. CDR3 length: 15 residues. The CDR3 nucleotides are TGTGCCAGCTCAAAGGACCAGGACAGGGGAAACATTCAGTACTTC. This codes for CASSKDQDRGNIQYF.

This clone has a single count. This sequence joins TRBV19 and TRBJ2-5; 9 nucleotides line up with TRBD1. This CDR3 comprises 17 residues. V lost 5 bases, J lost 2 bases, and 12 bases stayed unmatched. The germline CDR1 and CDR2 sequences are LNHDA and SQIVND (reference sequence). The CDR3 DNA sequence: TGTGCCAGTAGTTCCCTTGCCGGGACAGGGCTACAAGAGACCCAGTACTTC. It encodes CASSSLAGTGLQETQYF.

This clone was recorded once. This chain connects TRBV6-5 to TRBJ1-2, with 9 bases matching TRBD1. V was pared by 4 bases and J by 7 bases, with 10 bases of the junction left unmatched. The V gene's germline CDR1 is MNHEY and CDR2 SVGAGI. This CDR3 contains 15 residues. CDR3 sequence reads: CASSSLPGQGGGYTF. The CDR3 region has the DNA TGTGCCAGCAGTTCCCTACCGGGACAGGGTGGTGGCTACACCTTC.

The DNA of the CDR3 is TGTGCCTGGACTCCTAAAGGGGGACCTGAAGCTTTCTTT. Encoded protein: CAWTPKGGPEAFF. The gene calls are TRBV30 and TRBJ1-1, with a possible D match to TRBD1 (6 bases). CDR3 length: 13 amino acids. Trimming took off 4 bases at V and 6 bases at J, with 15 bases between the two ends. Germline V CDR1 and CDR2: GTSNPN, SVGIG (reference sequence).

The V and J genes are TRBV2 and TRBJ2-6; TRBD1 matches 9 bases. The CDR3 loop spans 18 amino acids. The germline V gene has CDR1 SNHLY and CDR2 FYNNEI. V shed 3 bases and J 2 bases; nucleotides not matched to a gene: 8. CDR3 protein: CASSEGQGNFAGANVLTF. The CDR3 DNA reads as TGTGCCAGCAGTGAGGGACAGGGAAATTTCGCTGGGGCCAACGTCCTGACTTTC.

J is TRBJ1-1 and V is TRBV19; D unresolved. This CDR3 contains 17 residues. Trimming cost V 1 base and J 2 bases, with 17 bases left between them. Germline CDR1 and CDR2: LNHDA and SQIVND (reference sequence). CDR3 loop: CASSIVRVGRVNTEAFF. The CDR3 nucleotides are TGTGCCAGTAGTATAGTTAGGGTAGGGAGAGTAAACACTGAAGCTTTCTTT.

V usage is TRBV7-3 and J usage is TRBJ2-1; 12 bases match TRBD2. The CDR3 consists of 16 residues. Germline V gives CDR1 SGHTA, CDR2 FQGTGA. With 4 bases clipped from V and 8 bases from J, the junction kept 9 bases outside the gene matches. The CDR3 region has the DNA TGTGCCAGCAGCTCCCAGAGACTAGCGGGGGAGTATGAGCAGTTCTTC. It is translated as CASSSQRLAGEYEQFF.

The chain uses TRBV6-1 and TRBJ1-6; D ambiguous. The CDR3 is 12 residues long. Trimming removed 7 bases from V and 10 bases from J, with 11 bases in between. Germline loops: CDR1 MNHNS, CDR2 SASEGT. The CDR3 DNA reads TGTGCCAGCATCGAATCCGGATCACCCCTCCACTTT. Translating it yields CASIESGSPLHF.

The gene calls are TRBV28 and TRBJ1-6; no reliable D call. The V and J ends lost 6 bases and 0 bases respectively, with 12 bases between them. CDR3 length equals 16 residues. Germline values: CDR1 MDHEN, CDR2 SYDVKM. CDR3 DNA: TGTGCCAGCAGATCAACGGGGAGCTCCTATAATTCACCCCTCCACTTT. This encodes CASRSTGSSYNSPLHF.

V and J are TRBV6-6 and TRBJ1-2; TRBD1 might be the D (6 bases). The length of the CDR3 is 14 residues. Germline V gene sequence: CDR1 MNHNY, CDR2 SVGAGI (reference sequence). V was cut by 4 bases and J by 5 bases, with 14 bases left in between. CDR3 nucleotides: TGTGCCAGCAGTTCCTCTTTAACAGGGTATGGCTACACCTTC. Translating gives CASSSSLTGYGYTF.

This clone turned up a few times. The chain employs TRBV30 and TRBJ1-1; tentative D call: TRBD1 (5 bases). The germline gives CDR1 GTSNPN, CDR2 SVGIG (reference sequence). The germline V and J ends were trimmed by 4 bases and 5 bases, with 11 bases remaining between them. The CDR3 is 12 residues long. In DNA form, the CDR3 reads TGTGCCTGGACCAGGGTCGGGACTGAAGCTTTCTTT. Its protein product is CAWTRVGTEAFF.

J is TRBJ2-3 and V is TRBV28; D uncertain. Trimming shortened V by 6 bases and J by 3 bases, and 10 bases separated the two germline ends. Germline-derived CDR1 and CDR2 are MDHEN and SYDVKM. This CDR3 is 13 amino acids long. CDR3 protein: CASSLGQTDTQYF. CDR3 DNA: TGTGCCAGCAGCCTCGGGCAAACAGATACGCAGTATTTT.

The chain uses TRBV6-6 and TRBJ2-2, with a tentative D call TRBD2 (6 bases). The CDR3 runs to 14 residues. CDR1 is MNHNY and CDR2 is SVGAGI in the germline V gene (reference sequence). V lost 7 bases to trimming and J lost 7 bases, with 16 bases between them. The CDR3 sequence is CASKLPAGNGELFF. CDR3 DNA: TGTGCCAGCAAACTCCCGGCGGGAAACGGGGAGCTGTTTTTT.

The rearrangement links TRBV5-1 to TRBJ2-1; 10 positions match TRBD2. Germline CDR1 is SGHRS and CDR2 is YFSETQ. J was trimmed by 7 bases and V by 7 bases; bases with no gene match: 11. This CDR3 comprises 15 residues. The CDR3 DNA is TGCGCCAGCTGGGAAATAGCGGGGGGACCGAATGAGCAGTTCTTC. Translating it yields CASWEIAGGPNEQFF.

This chain joins TRBV7-6 and TRBJ2-2; TRBD2 agrees at 8 bases. From germline, CDR1 is SGHVS and CDR2 FNYEAQ. The CDR3 contains 16 residues. The J segment lost 3 bases and the V segment lost 0 bases, leaving 3 bases of the junction unmatched. The CDR3 region has the DNA TGTGCCAGCAGCTTAGCAGGCGGGGGGTACACCGGGGAGCTGTTTTTT. Protein sequence: CASSLAGGGYTGELFF.